One sample yielded the 10 T cell receptor beta chains listed below, sequenced in a study of blood T cell repertoires in COVID-19. The assay was immunoSEQ multiplex PCR, and TCRdb's table has in-frame clones only and misses some. The sample has 15,000 to 20,000 clones, around 88% seen once; the top ten hold roughly 2.5%. The source material was peripheral blood. The receptors derive from a human donor in a cohort sampled during active COVID-19.

J is TRBJ2-1 and V is TRBV5-1; TRBD2 might be the D (6 bases). Germline V gene data show CDR1 as SGHRS and CDR2 as YFSETQ. This CDR3 has 14 amino acids. Trimming shortened V by 7 bases and J by 5 bases, and 16 bases separated the two germline ends. CDR3 sequence reads: CASAMVRGHNEQFF. The CDR3 region has the DNA TGCGCCAGCGCCATGGTGCGGGGACACAATGAGCAGTTCTTC.

This clone was observed once. The chain is built from TRBV27 and TRBJ1-3, with 8 positions matching TRBD1. Germline V gene data show CDR1 as MNHEY and CDR2 as SMNVEV (reference sequence). The CDR3 covers 13 residues. Trimming cost V 7 bases and J 7 bases; bases outside gene matches: 6. CDR3 sequence (DNA): TGTGCCAGCAAAAACAGGGGGGCGAACACCATATATTTT. It codes for CASKNRGANTIYF.

The rearrangement uses TRBV6-2 or TRBV6-3 and TRBJ2-2, with 13 bases that match TRBD2. CDR3 length: 17 residues. In germline, CDR1 is MNHEY, CDR2 SVGEGT. The junction had 11 bases not matched to a gene; V was cut back by 6 bases and J by 7 bases. This CDR3 reads CASSLGLAGVLGGELFF. For the CDR3, the DNA is TGTGCCAGCAGCCTAGGACTAGCGGGAGTTTTGGGCGGGGAGCTGTTTTTT.

This clone occurred once. The CDR3 sequence is CASSSRTGHLAKNIQYF. The DNA of the CDR3 is TGTGCCAGCAGCTCCAGGACAGGACATCTAGCCAAAAACATTCAGTACTTC. The V call is TRBV7-8, the J call TRBJ2-4, with TRBD1 matching 7 bases. The junction had 9 bases not matched to a gene; V was cut back by 4 bases and J by 0 bases. This CDR3 spans 17 amino acids. Germline lookup yields CDR1 SGHVS and CDR2 FQNEAQ.

The V gene is TRBV30, the J gene TRBJ2-7; 9 bases are shared with TRBD1. Germline-derived CDR1 and CDR2 are GTSNPN and SVGIG (reference sequence). Trimming at V came to 4 bases and at J to 1 base, leaving 5 bases not matched to a gene. This CDR3 has 14 amino acids. DNA for the CDR3: TGTGCCTGGATAGGAGGACAGGGGTCCTACGAGCAGTACTTC. This sequence encodes CAWIGGQGSYEQYF.

V and J are TRBV27 and TRBJ2-1, with TRBD2 as a possible D gene (6 bases). The V gene's germline CDR1 is MNHEY and CDR2 SMNVEV (reference sequence). The V and J ends lost 4 bases and 8 bases respectively, with 15 bases between them. This CDR3 is built from 14 residues. The CDR3 reads CASSSRGIWDEQFF. CDR3 in DNA: TGTGCCAGCAGTTCTCGCGGGATTTGGGATGAGCAGTTCTTC.

V and J are TRBV28 and TRBJ2-3; 7 nucleotides align to TRBD1. The CDR3 has 12 residues. J lost 6 bases, V lost 7 bases, and 4 bases had no gene match. CDR1 and CDR2 (germline): MDHEN, SYDVKM. CDR3 in amino acids: CASTQQGDTQYF. For the CDR3, the DNA is TGTGCCAGCACCCAACAGGGGGATACGCAGTATTTT.

The chain recombines TRBV19 with TRBJ2-2, with 9 nucleotides matching TRBD1. The CDR3 sequence is 15 residues long. CDR1 is LNHDA and CDR2 is SQIVND in the germline V gene (reference sequence). V lost 8 bases to trimming and J lost 4 bases; unmatched junction nucleotides: 8. DNA for the CDR3: TGTGCCAGTCAGAGGAGGACAGGGGTCACCGGGGAGCTGTTTTTT. Protein sequence: CASQRRTGVTGELFF.

The chain joins TRBV5-6 to TRBJ1-1, with 8 bases matching TRBD1. V dropped 0 bases and J dropped 3; count of bases not matched to a gene: 4. Germline V gene sequence: CDR1 SGHDT, CDR2 YYEEEE. The CDR3 runs to 15 residues. As DNA, the CDR3 is TGTGCCAGCAGCTTGGAAACAGGGGGGGACACTGAAGCTTTCTTT. This encodes CASSLETGGDTEAFF.

The chain uses TRBV5-1 and TRBJ2-5; D is perhaps TRBD1 (7 bases). Looked up from germline, CDR1 is SGHRS and CDR2 is YFSETQ. The CDR3 extends over 15 amino acids. V was pared by 4 bases and J by 3 bases, with 16 bases between. CDR3 residues: CASSTAGTEEETQYF. As DNA, the CDR3 is TGCGCCAGCAGCACGGCGGGGACAGAAGAAGAGACCCAGTACTTC.